This T cell receptor beta chain was recovered during a study of response to subunit inactivated influenza vaccine. MiXCR was run by TCRdb on the RT-PCR reads, yielding one entry per CDR3 protein. The sample yields 500,000 to 600,000 distinct CDR3 sequences, roughly 15% seen once. The CDR3 length is 15 residues. The germline V gene encodes CDR1 MDHEN and CDR2 SYDVKM. Trimming pared 6 bases from V and 6 bases from J, leaving 18 bases between. This TCR came from a man aged 50 to 59 who received an inactivated influenza vaccine. Sample: PBMCs from blood, taken roughly 12 days after vaccination. This chain joins TRBV28 and TRBJ2-1; maybe TRBD1 (6 bases). In nucleotides, the CDR3 is TGTGCCAGCAGAGTCAGGGGCCAGAGTCTCAATGAGCAGTTCTTC. Translated, it gives CASRVRGQSLNEQFF.